The 15 T cell receptor beta chains listed next were all sequenced from one sample in a study of Ad26.COV2.S vaccination and SARS-CoV-2 variants. Treatment noted: about 20 received Ad26.COV2.S at low or high dose, single or two shots; about 5 received placebo; per-sample allocation not given. Each sample was drawn 63 days after the first injection (of vaccine or placebo). Only in-frame clones appear in the TCRdb table, and some are missing; sequencing was by immunoSEQ multiplex PCR. The sample records around 300,000 clones, about 87% being singletons. The source material was peripheral blood, sampled in a trial of Ad26.COV2.S vaccine versus placebo. The origin of the receptors is a person between 18 and 60 years old who received the Ad26.COV2.S COVID-19 vaccine or a placebo.

V is TRBV30 and J is TRBJ1-3; D possibly corresponds to TRBD1 (6 bases). Looked up from germline, CDR1 is GTSNPN and CDR2 is SVGIG (reference sequence). V was cut by 2 bases and J by 0 bases, with 14 bases left in between. This CDR3 contains 16 residues. CDR3 protein: CAWSQGQETSGNTIYF. DNA for the CDR3: TGTGCCTGGAGTCAGGGACAAGAAACCTCTGGAAACACCATATATTTT.

The J gene is TRBJ2-7, the V gene TRBV10-3, with 13 positions matching TRBD2. Germline V gene sequence: CDR1 ENHRY, CDR2 SYGVKD. Unmatched junction bases numbered 7, after V lost 5 bases and J lost 6 bases. The CDR3 covers 15 residues. CDR3 in amino acids: CAISFGLAGESEQYF. The CDR3 bases are TGTGCCATCAGTTTCGGACTAGCGGGAGAATCCGAGCAGTACTTC.

The chain employs TRBV7-3 and TRBJ1-1; a weak D match, TRBD1 (5 bases). CDR1 is SGHTA and CDR2 is FQGTGA in the germline V gene. The CDR3 is 18 residues long. V shed 5 bases and J shed 1 base, with 23 bases lying between them. CDR3 DNA sequence: TGTGCCAGCAGCCCCTCGCGACAGACCCAAGATCGGAACACTGAAGCTTTCTTT. Residues: CASSPSRQTQDRNTEAFF.

The gene calls are TRBV12-3 or TRBV12-4 and TRBJ1-1; D is undetermined. Trimming cost V 7 bases and J 3 bases, with 12 bases left between them. The CDR3 covers 13 residues. CDR3: CASTFGGYTEAFF. DNA of the CDR3: TGTGCCAGCACCTTCGGTGGTTACACTGAAGCTTTCTTT.

The gene calls are TRBV3-1 (or the pseudogene TRBV3-2) and TRBJ2-7; TRBD2 aligns across 10 bases. The CDR3 contains 16 residues. The V segment lost 6 bases and the J segment 7 bases; nucleotides outside the gene matches: 15. The germline V gene has CDR1 LGHDT and CDR2 YNNKEL (reference sequence). The CDR3 region is CASRQRTSGGRREQYF. CDR3 in DNA: TGTGCCAGCAGACAGAGGACTAGCGGAGGCCGAAGGGAGCAGTACTTC.

The V and J genes are TRBV30 and TRBJ1-2; 7 nucleotides match TRBD1. Germline V gene lookup returns CDR1 GTSNPN and CDR2 SVGIG (reference sequence). Germline trimming cut 0 bases from V and 7 bases from J; bases unmatched to any gene: 11. CDR3 size: 15 residues. CDR3 in DNA: TGTGCCTGGAGTGTTCTGAGAACAGGGGATAGTGGCTACACCTTC. It yields the protein CAWSVLRTGDSGYTF.

This chain connects TRBV28 to TRBJ1-3; D gene unclear. Germline V gene sequence: CDR1 MDHEN, CDR2 SYDVKM. Trimming left V 3 bases short and J 1 base short, with 10 bases between. The CDR3 extends over 15 amino acids. The CDR3 DNA is TGTGCCAGCAGTTTCCGGGCCCTTTCTGGAAACACCATATATTTT. Translating it yields CASSFRALSGNTIYF.

For this clone: The sample holds other DNA sequences that translate to the same CDR3. The V gene is TRBV29-1, the J gene TRBJ2-5; TRBD1 agrees at 9 bases. J lost 2 bases, V lost 6 bases, and 1 base had no gene match. This CDR3 is 12 amino acids long. CDR1 and CDR2 from the germline V gene are SQVTM and ANQGSEA. The CDR3 loop is CSVDRGQETQYF. CDR3 DNA: TGCAGCGTGGACAGGGGACAAGAGACCCAGTACTTC.

This clone was observed a single time. The chain recombines TRBV30 with TRBJ1-1, with D unclear. Germline-derived CDR1 and CDR2 are GTSNPN and SVGIG (reference sequence). The V end was cut by 4 bases, the J end by 4 bases, with 10 bases between. This CDR3 has 12 amino acids. CDR3 nucleotide sequence: TGTGCCTGGATTATCCTTGGCACTGAAGCTTTCTTT. Amino acid sequence: CAWIILGTEAFF.

The V gene is TRBV28, the J gene TRBJ2-7, with D hard to call. Germline V gene sequence: CDR1 MDHEN, CDR2 SYDVKM. The CDR3 is 13 residues long. V gave up 8 bases and J gave up 2 bases, with 13 bases separating them. The CDR3 here is CASAETSTYEQYF. The DNA of the CDR3 is TGTGCCAGCGCCGAGACGTCGACCTACGAGCAGTACTTC.

The V call is TRBV7-9, the J call TRBJ2-3; D is undetermined. Germline V gives CDR1 SEHNR, CDR2 FQNEAQ (reference sequence). The CDR3 spans 13 residues. V was pared by 1 base and J by 1 base, with 3 bases between. CDR3 sequence reads: CASSLGGTDTQYF. The DNA for the CDR3 is TGTGCCAGCAGCTTAGGAGGCACAGATACGCAGTATTTT.

This chain connects TRBV19 to TRBJ2-3, with 12 nucleotides matching TRBD1. CDR1 and CDR2 from the germline V gene are LNHDA and SQIVND (reference sequence). J lost 6 bases, V lost 4 bases, and 8 bases had no gene match. The CDR3 runs 16 residues. The CDR3 DNA reads as TGTGCCAGTAGTAGCCGGGACAGGGGGCGCGGGGATACGCAGTATTTT. Protein product: CASSSRDRGRGDTQYF.

The rearrangement joins TRBV5-1 to TRBJ1-1; no clear D. The CDR3 is made up of 13 amino acids. Germline loops: CDR1 SGHRS, CDR2 YFSETQ. Trimming cost V 2 bases and J 3 bases, with 8 bases left between them. The CDR3, as DNA: TGCGCCAGCAGCTTTGGAGCTGACACTGAAGCTTTCTTT. It translates to CASSFGADTEAFF.

V and J are TRBV9 and TRBJ2-3; no clear D gene. The CDR3 covers 12 residues. Trimming stripped 3 bases from V and 3 bases from J, with 5 bases between. Germline V lookup: CDR1 SGDLS, CDR2 YYNGEE. The CDR3 protein is CASSGDTDTQYF. For the CDR3, the DNA is TGTGCCAGCAGCGGGGATACAGATACGCAGTATTTT.

The chain has TRBV9 and TRBJ1-2; D remains ambiguous. CDR1 and CDR2 from the germline V gene are SGDLS and YYNGEE. This CDR3 is 15 amino acids long. Trimming took 0 bases from V and 0 from J, leaving 9 bases between them. The CDR3 spells CASSVEVRTNYGYTF. CDR3 coding DNA: TGTGCCAGCAGCGTAGAAGTTAGGACTAACTATGGCTACACCTTC.